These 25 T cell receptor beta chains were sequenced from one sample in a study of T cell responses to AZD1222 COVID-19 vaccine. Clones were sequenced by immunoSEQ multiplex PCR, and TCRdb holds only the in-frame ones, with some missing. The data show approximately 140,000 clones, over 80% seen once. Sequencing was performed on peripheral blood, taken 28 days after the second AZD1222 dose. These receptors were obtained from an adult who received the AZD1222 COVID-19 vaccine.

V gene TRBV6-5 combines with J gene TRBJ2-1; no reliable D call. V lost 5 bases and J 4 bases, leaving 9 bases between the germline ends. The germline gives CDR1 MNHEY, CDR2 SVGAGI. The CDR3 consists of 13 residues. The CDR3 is CASSTTQYNEQFF. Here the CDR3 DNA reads TGTGCCAGCAGTACCACACAGTACAATGAGCAGTTCTTC.

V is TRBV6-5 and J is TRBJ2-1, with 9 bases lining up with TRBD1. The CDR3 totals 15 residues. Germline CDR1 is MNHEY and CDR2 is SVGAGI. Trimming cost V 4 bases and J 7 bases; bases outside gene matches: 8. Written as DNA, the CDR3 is TGTGCCAGCAGTTTTGGCGACAGGGGGGGGAATGAGCAGTTCTTC. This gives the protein CASSFGDRGGNEQFF.

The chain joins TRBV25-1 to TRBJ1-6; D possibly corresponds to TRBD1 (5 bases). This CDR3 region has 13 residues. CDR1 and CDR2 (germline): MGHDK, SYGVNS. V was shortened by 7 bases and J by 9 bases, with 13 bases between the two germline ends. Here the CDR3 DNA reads TGTGCCAGCATGAGTGTCGGGGGTTCACCCCTCCACTTT. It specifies CASMSVGGSPLHF.

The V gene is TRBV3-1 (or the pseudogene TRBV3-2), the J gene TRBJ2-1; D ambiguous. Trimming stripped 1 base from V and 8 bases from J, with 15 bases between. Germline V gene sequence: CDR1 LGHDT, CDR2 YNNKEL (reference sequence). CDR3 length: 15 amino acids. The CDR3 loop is CASSQGTLFRDEQFF. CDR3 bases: TGTGCCAGCAGCCAAGGTACACTTTTCAGAGATGAGCAGTTCTTC.

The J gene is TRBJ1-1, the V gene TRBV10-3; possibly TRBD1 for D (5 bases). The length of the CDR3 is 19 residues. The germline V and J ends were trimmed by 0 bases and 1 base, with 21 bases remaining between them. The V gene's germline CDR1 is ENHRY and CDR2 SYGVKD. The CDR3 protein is CAISESTTGVWVPNTEAFF. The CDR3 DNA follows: TGTGCCATCAGTGAGTCGACGACGGGGGTATGGGTACCGAACACTGAAGCTTTCTTT.

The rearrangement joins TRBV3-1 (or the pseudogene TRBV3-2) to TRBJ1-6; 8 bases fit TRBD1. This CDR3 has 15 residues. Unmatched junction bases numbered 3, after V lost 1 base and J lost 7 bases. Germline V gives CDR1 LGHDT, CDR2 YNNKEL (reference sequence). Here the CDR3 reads CASSQGQGANSPLHF. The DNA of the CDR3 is TGTGCCAGCAGCCAAGGGCAGGGGGCAAATTCACCCCTCCACTTT.

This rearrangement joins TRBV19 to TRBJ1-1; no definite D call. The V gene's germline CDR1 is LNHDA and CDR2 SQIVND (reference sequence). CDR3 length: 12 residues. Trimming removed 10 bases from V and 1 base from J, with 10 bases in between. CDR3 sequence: CATQPSNTEAFF. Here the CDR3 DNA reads TGTGCCACTCAGCCATCGAACACTGAAGCTTTCTTT.

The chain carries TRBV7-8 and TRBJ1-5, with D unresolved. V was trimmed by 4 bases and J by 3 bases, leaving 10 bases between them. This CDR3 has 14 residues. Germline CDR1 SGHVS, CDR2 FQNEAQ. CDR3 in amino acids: CASSSSSLNQPQHF. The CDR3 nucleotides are TGTGCCAGCAGCTCGAGTTCCCTCAATCAGCCCCAGCATTTT.

The CDR3 nucleotides are TGCAGCGGAGACCCGGGACAGGGCGCTGAGCAGTTCTTC. As protein: CSGDPGQGAEQFF. The rearrangement joins TRBV29-1 to TRBJ2-1; 9 bases align to TRBD1. Germline V lookup: CDR1 SQVTM, CDR2 ANQGSEA. The CDR3 is 13 residues long. After removal of 7 bases from V and 9 bases from J, the junction contained 10 bases not matched to a gene.

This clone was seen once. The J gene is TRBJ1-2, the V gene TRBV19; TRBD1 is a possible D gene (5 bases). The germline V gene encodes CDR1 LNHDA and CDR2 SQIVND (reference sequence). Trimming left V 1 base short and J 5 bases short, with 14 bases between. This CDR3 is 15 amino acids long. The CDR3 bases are TGTGCCAGTAGTATAGGAGACAGTAGTGTTTATGGCTACACCTTC. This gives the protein CASSIGDSSVYGYTF. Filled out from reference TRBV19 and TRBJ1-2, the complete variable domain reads DGGITQSPKYLFRKEGQNVTLSCEQNLNHDAMYWYRQDPGQGLRLIYYSQIVNDFQKGDIAEGYSVSREKKESFPLTVTSAQKNPTAFYLCASSIGDSSVYGYTFGSGTRLTVV.

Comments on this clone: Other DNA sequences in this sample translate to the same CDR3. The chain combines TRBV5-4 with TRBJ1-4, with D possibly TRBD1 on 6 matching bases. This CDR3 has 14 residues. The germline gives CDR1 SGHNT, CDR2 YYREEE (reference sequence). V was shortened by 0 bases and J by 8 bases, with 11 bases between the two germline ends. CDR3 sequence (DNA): TGTGCCAGCAGCTTGGCAGGGGCAGAGGAAAAACTGTTTTTT. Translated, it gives CASSLAGAEEKLFF.

CDR3 region: CASSQGTYDEEKLFF. CDR3 nucleotide sequence: TGCGCCAGCAGCCAGGGGACCTATGATGAGGAAAAACTGTTTTTT. The genes are TRBV23-1 and TRBJ1-4, with D possibly TRBD1 on 6 matching bases. TRBV23-1 is placed among ORFs of uncertain function. The CDR3 has 15 amino acids. Trimming stripped 6 bases from V and 8 bases from J, with 19 bases between.

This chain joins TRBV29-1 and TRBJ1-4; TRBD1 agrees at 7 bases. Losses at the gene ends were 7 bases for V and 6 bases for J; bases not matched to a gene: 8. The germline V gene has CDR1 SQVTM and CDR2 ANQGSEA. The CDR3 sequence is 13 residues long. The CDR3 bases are TGCAGCGCCCGGACAGGATTCTATGAAAAACTGTTTTTT. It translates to CSARTGFYEKLFF.

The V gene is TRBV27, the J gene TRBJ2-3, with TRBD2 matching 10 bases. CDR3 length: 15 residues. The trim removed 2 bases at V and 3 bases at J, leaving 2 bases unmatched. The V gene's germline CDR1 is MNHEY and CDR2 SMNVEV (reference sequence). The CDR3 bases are TGTGCCAGCAGTTTAGGGACTAGCGAGACAGATACGCAGTATTTT. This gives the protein CASSLGTSETDTQYF.

CDR3 region: CASSMARVGGYTF. CDR3 bases: TGTGCCAGTAGTATGGCCAGGGTCGGTGGCTACACCTTC. The chain joins TRBV19 to TRBJ1-2, with D possibly matching TRBD1 (5 bases). CDR1 and CDR2 (germline): LNHDA, SQIVND (reference sequence). CDR3 length: 13 residues. V gave up 3 bases and J gave up 7 bases, with 12 bases separating them.

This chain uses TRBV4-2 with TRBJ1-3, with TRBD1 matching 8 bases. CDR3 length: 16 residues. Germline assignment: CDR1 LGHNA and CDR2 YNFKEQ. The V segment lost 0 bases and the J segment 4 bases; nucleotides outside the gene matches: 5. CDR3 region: CASSQDKSGGGNTIYF. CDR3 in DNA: TGTGCCAGCAGCCAAGATAAGTCAGGGGGCGGAAACACCATATATTTT.

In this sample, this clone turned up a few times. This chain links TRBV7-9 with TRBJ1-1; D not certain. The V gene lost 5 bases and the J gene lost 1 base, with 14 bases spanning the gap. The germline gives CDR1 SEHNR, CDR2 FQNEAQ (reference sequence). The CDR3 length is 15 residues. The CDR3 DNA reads TGTGCCAGCAGCCCGACACAGTTTTCGAACACTGAAGCTTTCTTT. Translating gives CASSPTQFSNTEAFF.

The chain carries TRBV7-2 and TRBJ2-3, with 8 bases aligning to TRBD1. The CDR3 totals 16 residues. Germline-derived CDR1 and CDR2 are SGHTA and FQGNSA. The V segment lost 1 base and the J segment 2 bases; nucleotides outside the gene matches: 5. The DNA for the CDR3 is TGTGCCAGCAGCTTAGTTTTGACAGGGGTCACAGATACGCAGTATTTT. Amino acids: CASSLVLTGVTDTQYF.

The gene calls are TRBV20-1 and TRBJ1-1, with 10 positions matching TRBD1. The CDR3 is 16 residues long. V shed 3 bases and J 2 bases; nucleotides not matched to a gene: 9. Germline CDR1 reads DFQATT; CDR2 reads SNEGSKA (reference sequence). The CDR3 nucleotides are TGCAGTGCTAGTCGATCCGGGACAGGGGTAAACACTGAAGCTTTCTTT. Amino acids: CSASRSGTGVNTEAFF.

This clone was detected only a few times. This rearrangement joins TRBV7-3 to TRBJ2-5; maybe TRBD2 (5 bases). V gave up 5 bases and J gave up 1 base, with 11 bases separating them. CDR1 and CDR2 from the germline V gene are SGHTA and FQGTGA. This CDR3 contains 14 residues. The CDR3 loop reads CASSPSRGQETQYF. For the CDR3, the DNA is TGTGCCAGCAGCCCCAGTCGGGGCCAAGAGACCCAGTACTTC.

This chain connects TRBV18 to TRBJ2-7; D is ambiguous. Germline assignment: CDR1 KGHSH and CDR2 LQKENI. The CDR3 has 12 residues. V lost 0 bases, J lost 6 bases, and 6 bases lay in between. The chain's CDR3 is CASSPPAGEQYF. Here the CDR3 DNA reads TGTGCCAGCTCACCACCTGCTGGCGAGCAGTACTTC.

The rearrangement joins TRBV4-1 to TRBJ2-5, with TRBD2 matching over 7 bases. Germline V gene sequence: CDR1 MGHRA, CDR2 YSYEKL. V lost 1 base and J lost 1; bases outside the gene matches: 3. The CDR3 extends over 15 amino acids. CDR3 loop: CASSQAGGSQETQYF. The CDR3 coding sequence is TGCGCCAGCAGCCAAGCGGGGGGATCCCAAGAGACCCAGTACTTC.

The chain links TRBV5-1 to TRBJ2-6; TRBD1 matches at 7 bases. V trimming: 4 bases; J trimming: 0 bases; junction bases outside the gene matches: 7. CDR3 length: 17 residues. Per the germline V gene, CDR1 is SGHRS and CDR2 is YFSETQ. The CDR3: CASSSTTGSSGANVLTF. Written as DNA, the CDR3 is TGCGCCAGCAGCAGTACGACAGGGAGCTCTGGGGCCAACGTCCTGACTTTC.

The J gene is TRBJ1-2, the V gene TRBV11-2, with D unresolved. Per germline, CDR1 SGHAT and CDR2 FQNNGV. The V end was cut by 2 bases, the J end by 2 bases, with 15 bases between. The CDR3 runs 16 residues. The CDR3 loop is CASSLSSGLGNYGYTF. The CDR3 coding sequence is TGTGCCAGCAGCTTATCGTCCGGCCTTGGCAACTATGGCTACACCTTC.

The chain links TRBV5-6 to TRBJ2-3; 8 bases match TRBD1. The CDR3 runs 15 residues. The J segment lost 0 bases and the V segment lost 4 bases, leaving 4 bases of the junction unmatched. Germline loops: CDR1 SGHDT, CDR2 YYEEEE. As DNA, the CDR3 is TGTGCCAGCAGCCGAACAGGGGGGAGCACAGATACGCAGTATTTT. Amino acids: CASSRTGGSTDTQYF.